The 24 T cell receptor beta chains presented below share a single source sample, sequenced in a study of metastatic and nonmetastatic thyroid tumors. Every patient underwent thyroid surgery untreated. MiXCR was used by TCRdb to re-call the PCR reads. The profile shows about 5,300 clones, over 30% of them singletons. Sequenced input: adjacent normal tissue. These receptors were taken from a female donor with papillary thyroid cancer or a benign thyroid nodule (not recorded which). Some clones in this sample may be carry-over from other donors' samples.

The chain recombines TRBV24-1 with TRBJ2-2, with D tentatively TRBD2 (6 bases). The CDR3 length is 13 residues. Germline loops: CDR1 KGHDR, CDR2 SFDVKD. V gave up 7 bases and J gave up 7 bases, with 12 bases separating them. The CDR3 here is CATSPGEFGELFF. The CDR3 region has the DNA TGTGCCACCAGCCCGGGAGAGTTCGGGGAGCTGTTTTTT.

CDR3 region: CASSLTRVAEAFF. The DNA of the CDR3 is TGTGCCAGCAGTTTGACCAGGGTCGCTGAAGCTTTCTTT. The rearrangement joins TRBV12-3 or TRBV12-4 to TRBJ1-1; D might be TRBD1 (5 bases). This CDR3 spans 13 amino acids. V shed 3 bases and J shed 6 bases, with 11 bases lying between them.

There are a few counts of this clone. The chain carries TRBV6-6 and TRBJ1-5; possible D gene TRBD1, 5 bases. This CDR3 has 15 residues. Between the trimmed V and J ends, which lost 2 bases and 0 bases, there was a span of 8 bases. CDR1 and CDR2 (germline): MNHNY, SVGAGI (reference sequence). The CDR3 nucleotides are TGTGCCAGCAGTTACGGGGGGAATAGCAATCAGCCCCAGCATTTT. Its protein product is CASSYGGNSNQPQHF.

The V call is TRBV27, the J call TRBJ1-6; D is perhaps TRBD1 (6 bases). Per germline, CDR1 MNHEY and CDR2 SMNVEV (reference sequence). V was shortened by 5 bases and J by 10 bases, with 21 bases between the two germline ends. This CDR3 is 16 amino acids long. This chain's CDR3 is CASSTKPQGFESPLHF. The CDR3 DNA reads as TGTGCCAGCAGTACCAAGCCACAGGGATTCGAGTCACCCCTCCACTTT.

This clone was detected a few times. The rearrangement links TRBV11-2 to TRBJ2-1, with D perhaps TRBD1 (6 bases). The V and J ends lost 1 base and 0 bases respectively, with 13 bases between them. The CDR3 is 17 amino acids. The germline V gene encodes CDR1 SGHAT and CDR2 FQNNGV. CDR3 in amino acids: CASSLVGQLSSYNEQFF. CDR3 DNA: TGTGCCAGCAGCTTAGTTGGACAGCTCAGCTCCTACAATGAGCAGTTCTTC.

The chain uses TRBV7-7 and TRBJ2-7; 10 bases line up with TRBD1. The CDR3 consists of 16 residues. V lost 0 bases and J lost 5; bases outside the gene matches: 7. Germline loops: CDR1 SSHAT, CDR2 FNYEAQ (reference sequence). The CDR3 DNA sequence: TGTGCCAGCAGCTTAGCTGCGGGACAGGGGATTAACGAGCAGTACTTC. It yields the protein CASSLAAGQGINEQYF.

This clone was seen only once. This sequence joins TRBV11-2 and TRBJ1-6; no definite D call. CDR1 and CDR2 (germline): SGHAT, FQNNGV. The V and J ends lost 5 bases and 5 bases respectively, with 16 bases between them. The CDR3 runs to 16 residues. This CDR3 is CASSPAPRTHNSPLHF. The DNA of the CDR3 is TGTGCCAGCAGCCCGGCCCCACGAACCCATAATTCACCCCTCCACTTT.

In its sample, this clone is large (0.1 to 1%). The genes are TRBV6-1 and TRBJ1-4; D is ambiguous. The CDR3 length is 14 residues. The germline V gene encodes CDR1 MNHNS and CDR2 SASEGT. The V end lost 1 base, the J end lost 7 bases, and 10 bases lay between the germline ends. CDR3 sequence reads: CASSEDPEGEKLFF. CDR3 DNA: TGTGCCAGCAGTGAAGACCCTGAGGGTGAAAAACTGTTTTTT.

This chain joins TRBV7-9 and TRBJ1-2; 8 nucleotides align to TRBD1. Looked up from germline, CDR1 is SEHNR and CDR2 is FQNEAQ (reference sequence). V shed 6 bases, J shed 5 bases, and the junction held 11 bases outside the gene matches. The CDR3 covers 15 residues. The CDR3 spells CASRDRAPSGYGYTF. In nucleotides, the CDR3 is TGTGCCAGCAGGGACAGGGCCCCGAGCGGGTATGGCTACACCTTC.

Written as DNA, the CDR3 is TGTGCCAGCAGCCGTATCAGGAACACTGAAGCTTTCTTT. Amino acid sequence: CASSRIRNTEAFF. The V call is TRBV13, the J call TRBJ1-1, with unresolved D. V lost 5 bases to trimming and J lost 1 base, with 8 bases between them. This CDR3 is built from 13 residues. Germline V CDR1 and CDR2: PRHDT, FYEKMQ (reference sequence). The full variable domain, its missing parts supplied by reference TRBV13 and TRBJ1-1, is AAGVIQSPRHLIKEKRETATLKCYPIPRHDTVYWYQQGPGQDPQFLISFYEKMQSDKGSIPDRFSAQQFSDYHSELNMSSLELGDSALYFCASSRIRNTEAFFGQGTRLTVV.

This clone was seen just once. The chain recombines TRBV30 with TRBJ1-4; D gene ambiguous. Germline lookup yields CDR1 GTSNPN and CDR2 SVGIG (reference sequence). V lost 3 bases to trimming and J lost 5 bases, with 4 bases between them. The CDR3 consists of 11 residues. This chain's CDR3 is CAWSHNEKLFF. CDR3 DNA sequence: TGTGCCTGGAGCCACAATGAAAAACTGTTTTTT. Looking up the rest from reference TRBV30 and TRBJ1-4 gives the full variable domain: SQTIHQWPATLVQPVGSPLSLECTVEGTSNPNLYWYRQAAGRGLQLLFYSVGIGQISSEVPQNLSASRPQDRQFILSSKKLLLSDSGFYLCAWSHNEKLFFGSGTQLSVL.

As regards this clone: The CDR3 carries no conserved terminal phenylalanine or tryptophan, so it likely arises from a read error. No DNA is shown, since the ends of the CDR3 on it are uncertain; the CDR3 is the one TCRdb lists. The chain joins TRBV28 to TRBJ1-2; TRBD1, the table's D call, lacks a check against the DNA. The V gene's germline CDR1 is MDHEN and CDR2 SYDVKM. The CDR3 is 14 amino acids long, termini counted. The CDR3 sequence: CARSNRDRPYGYTC.

This clone came up once. The chain couples TRBV20-1 to TRBJ2-1, with 7 bases identical to TRBD2. The CDR3 is 13 residues long. CDR1 is DFQATT and CDR2 is SNEGSKA in the germline V gene (reference sequence). Trimming took 8 bases from V and 4 from J; bases not matched to a gene: 8. The CDR3 DNA sequence: TGCAGTCCGGGAGGATCGAAGTACAATGAGCAGTTCTTC. Its translation is CSPGGSKYNEQFF.

The chain is built from TRBV12-3 or TRBV12-4 and TRBJ1-4, with D hard to call. The CDR3 runs 15 residues. V lost 1 base, J lost 2 bases, and 8 bases lay in between. CDR3 region: CASSLGGRTNEKLFF. The DNA of the CDR3 is TGTGCCAGCAGTTTAGGCGGGAGGACTAATGAAAAACTGTTTTTT.

The chain links TRBV2 to TRBJ2-3; 10 bases match TRBD2. The J segment lost 4 bases and the V segment lost 4 bases, leaving 8 bases of the junction unmatched. CDR1 and CDR2 from the germline V gene are SNHLY and FYNNEI. The CDR3 sequence is 16 residues long. The CDR3 bases are TGTGCCAGCAGTGGGGCTAGCGGGAGTCGGTCAGATACGCAGTATTTT. It translates to CASSGASGSRSDTQYF.

The chain employs TRBV12-3 or TRBV12-4 and TRBJ1-2; 10 bases line up with TRBD1. The junction had 3 bases not matched to a gene; V was cut back by 6 bases and J by 2 bases. The CDR3 covers 14 residues. CDR3 loop: CASRWTGGNYGYTF. The DNA of the CDR3 is TGTGCCAGCAGATGGACAGGGGGAAACTATGGCTACACCTTC.

This clone has a handful of counts. The chain is built from TRBV6-1 and TRBJ2-2; D unclear. Germline CDR1 MNHNS, CDR2 SASEGT. CDR3 length: 15 residues. Trimming pared 5 bases from V and 4 bases from J, leaving 14 bases between. In DNA, the CDR3 is TGTGCCAGCAGTTTAGTAGCTGGCGCCACCGGGGAGCTGTTTTTT. The encoded protein is CASSLVAGATGELFF.

The rearrangement uses TRBV28 and TRBJ1-2; D call uncertain. The germline CDR1 and CDR2 sequences are MDHEN and SYDVKM. With 3 bases removed from V and 4 bases from J, the gap between germline ends came to 3 bases. The CDR3 consists of 11 residues. The CDR3 here is CASSFGYGYTF. DNA of the CDR3: TGTGCCAGCAGTTTTGGCTATGGCTACACCTTC.

This clone was counted between two and nine times. The chain has TRBV2 and TRBJ1-5; D might be TRBD1 (6 bases). The V end was cut by 2 bases, the J end by 1 base, with 9 bases between. This CDR3 comprises 15 residues. Looked up from germline, CDR1 is SNHLY and CDR2 is FYNNEI. The CDR3 DNA follows: TGTGCCAGCAGTGAATGGGGGCAGAGCAATCAGCCCCAGCATTTT. It translates to CASSEWGQSNQPQHF.

V gene TRBV5-1 combines with J gene TRBJ1-2; TRBD1 is a possible D gene (6 bases). Trimming shortened V by 2 bases and J by 8 bases, and 16 bases separated the two germline ends. The CDR3 has 14 amino acids. The germline CDR1 and CDR2 sequences are SGHRS and YFSETQ. CDR3 nucleotides: TGCGCCAGCAGCTTATTAACAGGGCAATGGGGCTACACCTTC. Translated, it gives CASSLLTGQWGYTF.

The chain uses TRBV11-2 and TRBJ1-1; perhaps TRBD1 as D (6 bases). CDR3 size: 14 residues. Trimming took 4 bases from V and 7 from J, leaving 16 bases between them. Germline CDR1 reads SGHAT; CDR2 reads FQNNGV. Here the CDR3 DNA reads TGTGCCAGCAGCTCAGGGAGCGGGGGCGGTGAAGCTTTCTTT. This gives the protein CASSSGSGGGEAFF.

This chain connects TRBV18 to TRBJ2-7, with D possibly being TRBD1 or TRBD2 (6 bases each). Germline V gene sequence: CDR1 KGHSH, CDR2 LQKENI. The CDR3 sequence is 14 residues long. With 5 bases removed from V and 2 bases from J, the gap between germline ends came to 13 bases. The CDR3 DNA reads as TGTGCCAGCTCAGCGACAGGAGGGGCCTACGAGCAGTACTTC. This encodes CASSATGGAYEQYF.

This clone was observed a handful of times. The chain uses TRBV28 and TRBJ2-2; D is possibly TRBD2 (5 bases). Deletions cut 7 bases from V and 13 bases from J, with 28 bases between. This CDR3 spans 16 amino acids. Germline assignment: CDR1 MDHEN and CDR2 SYDVKM. CDR3 region: CASIREDGPDTGWLFF. CDR3 coding DNA: TGTGCCAGCATCCGGGAAGACGGGCCAGACACCGGGTGGCTGTTTTTT.

The chain combines TRBV11-1 with TRBJ2-1; 8 bases fit TRBD1. The CDR3 totals 17 residues. The V gene end was trimmed by 1 base and the J gene end by 6 bases; junction bases not matched to a gene: 11. Germline lookup yields CDR1 SGHAT and CDR2 FQDESV (reference sequence). The CDR3 coding sequence is TGTGCCAGCAGCTTAGGCGGAGGTGGACAGGGTCGCAATGAGCAGTTCTTC. This sequence encodes CASSLGGGGQGRNEQFF.